Listed below are T cell receptor beta chains from one sample, sequenced in a study of CD8 T cells in ankylosing spondylitis. TCRdb passed the 5' RACE reads through MiXCR, listing each CDR3 protein once. The data show about 220,000 distinct CDR3 sequences, roughly 10% seen once. The sequenced material came from blood, either unsorted or a sorted T cell fraction (not recorded which). Receptor source: a male donor with ankylosing spondylitis or in good health (not recorded which). The CDR3 runs from the conserved cysteine through the conserved F or W. A D gene is named only where the DNA matches it firmly. Clone size is not always given. Where it is, it says once, few, many or a class for expanded clones.

len | j_gene | d_gene | abundance | v_gene | CDR3aa | CDR3nt
14 | TRBJ2-5 | . | many | TRBV20-1 | CSASLQVLGETQYF | TGCAGTGCTAGCCTCCAGGTCCTAGGAGAGACCCAGTACTTC
15 | TRBJ2-2 | . | . | TRBV9 | CASSGLGGRTGELFF | TGTGCCAGCAGCGGTCTCGGGGGACGCACCGGGGAGTTGTTTTTT
15 | TRBJ1-2 | . | many | TRBV15 | CATSSSGRGNYGYTF | TGTGCCACCAGCTCTTCAGGTCGCGGCAACTATGGCTACACCTTC
15 | TRBJ2-1 | . | many | TRBV2 | CASTGDVAAYNEQFF | TGTGCCAGCACGGGGGACGTAGCCGCCTACAATGAGCAGTTCTTC
17 | TRBJ1-2 | . | . | TRBV7-8 | CASSFTLGGVGGYGYTF | TGTGCCAGCAGCTTCACCCTGGGAGGCGTTGGGGGCTATGGCTACACCTTC
15 | TRBJ2-1 | TRBD1 | many | TRBV9 | CASSPEDRDYNEQFF | TGTGCCAGCAGCCCAGAGGACAGGGACTACAATGAGCAGTTCTTC
14 | TRBJ2-7 | . | many | TRBV12-3/TRBV12-4 | CASRPGASFTEQYF | TGTGCCAGCCGGCCCGGGGCTAGTTTCACCGAGCAGTACTTC
14 | TRBJ1-3 | . | many | TRBV12-3/TRBV12-4 | CASSFTAGGNTIYF | TGTGCCAGCAGTTTTACAGCGGGAGGAAACACCATATATTTT
13 | TRBJ2-1 | TRBD2 | many | TRBV20-1 | CSASAGGLYEQFF | TGCAGTGCTAGTGCGGGGGGACTTTATGAGCAGTTCTTC
15 | TRBJ2-1 | TRBD1 | few | TRBV6-1 | CASSEQGAAYNEQFF | TGTGCCAGCAGTGAGCAGGGGGCCGCCTACAATGAGCAGTTCTTC
14 | TRBJ2-7 | . | many | TRBV2 | CASSEWWSLHEQYF | TGTGCCAGCAGTGAATGGTGGTCCCTCCACGAGCAGTACTTC
15 | TRBJ1-1 | . | many | TRBV5-1 | CASSLASRGNTEAFF | TGCGCCAGCAGCTTGGCCAGCAGGGGAAACACTGAAGCTTTCTTT
14 | TRBJ2-5 | TRBD1 | many | TRBV5-1 | CASSLQGAQETQYF | TGCGCCAGCAGCTTACAGGGGGCTCAAGAGACCCAGTACTTC
17 | TRBJ2-3 | . | many | TRBV24-1 | CATSALAGAAYTDTQYF | TGTGCCACCAGCGCCCTGGCCGGAGCCGCTTACACAGATACGCAGTATTTT
16 | TRBJ2-1 | . | many | TRBV6-2/TRBV6-3 | CASSSRLGLSYNEQFF | TGTGCCAGCAGCTCGAGACTGGGACTCTCCTACAATGAGCAGTTCTTC
14 | TRBJ1-4 | . | few | TRBV10-2 | CASSGIGTNEKLFF | TGCGCCAGCAGTGGAATAGGAACTAATGAAAAACTGTTTTTT
15 | TRBJ2-3 | TRBD2 | many | TRBV20-1 | CSATRGLAGADTQYF | TGCAGTGCTACCAGGGGACTAGCGGGGGCAGATACGCAGTATTTT
16 | TRBJ2-7 | . | many | TRBV29-1 | CSVVSRATESTYEQYF | TGCAGCGTTGTAAGCAGGGCTACCGAATCCACCTACGAGCAGTACTTC
16 | TRBJ2-2 | TRBD2 | . | TRBV5-1 | CASSPWTSGNTGELFF | TGCGCCAGCAGCCCCTGGACTAGCGGAAACACCGGGGAGCTGTTTTTT
14 | TRBJ1-1 | . | . | TRBV7-3 | CASSSLGPNTEAFF | TGTGCCAGCAGCTCACTGGGTCCGAACACTGAAGCTTTCTTT
16 | TRBJ2-1 | . | . | TRBV29-1 | CSLSGVRVQGGNEQFF | TGCAGCTTGTCGGGGGTCAGGGTCCAAGGGGGCAATGAGCAGTTCTTC
13 | TRBJ2-7 | TRBD1 | many | TRBV29-1 | CSVTGGASYEQYF | TGCAGCGTTACAGGGGGCGCATCCTACGAGCAGTACTTC
14 | TRBJ1-2 | . | . | TRBV6-1 | CASLLPSESYGYTF | TGTGCCAGCCTCCTGCCCTCGGAGTCCTATGGCTACACCTTC
15 | TRBJ1-5 | . | many | TRBV5-1 | CASSPGQNSNQPQHF | TGCGCCAGCAGCCCGGGGCAGAATAGCAATCAGCCCCAGCATTTT
12 | TRBJ1-5 | . | few | TRBV28 | CASSGGARPQHF | TGTGCCAGCTCCGGGGGAGCCAGGCCCCAGCATTTT
16 | TRBJ1-1 | . | . | TRBV12-3/TRBV12-4 | CASSLLGEWGRTEAFF | TGTGCCAGCAGTTTGTTAGGGGAATGGGGTAGGACTGAAGCTTTCTTT
13 | TRBJ1-5 | TRBD1 | . | TRBV7-2 | CASSLTGQQPQHF | TGTGCCAGCAGCTTGACAGGGCAGCAGCCCCAGCATTTT
12 | TRBJ2-7 | . | many | TRBV7-9 | CASSLVANEQYF | TGTGCCAGCAGCTTAGTAGCGAACGAGCAGTACTTC